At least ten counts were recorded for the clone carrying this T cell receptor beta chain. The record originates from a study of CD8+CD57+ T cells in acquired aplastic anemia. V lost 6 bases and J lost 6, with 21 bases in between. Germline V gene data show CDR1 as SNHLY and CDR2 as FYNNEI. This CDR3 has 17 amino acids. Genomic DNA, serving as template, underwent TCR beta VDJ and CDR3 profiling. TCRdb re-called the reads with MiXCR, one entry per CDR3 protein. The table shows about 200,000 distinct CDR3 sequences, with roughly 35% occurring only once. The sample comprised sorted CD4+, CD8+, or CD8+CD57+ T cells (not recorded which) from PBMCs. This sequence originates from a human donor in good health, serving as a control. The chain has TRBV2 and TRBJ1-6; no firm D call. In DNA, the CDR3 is TGTGCCAGCAGCGTCGGGCCCCCGAACAGTAGTAATTCACCCCTCCACTTT. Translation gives CASSVGPPNSSNSPLHF.